This T cell receptor delta chain derives from a study of gamma-delta chains in newborns, infants, children. Across the whole study: Microbial exposure reportedly drives polyclonal innate γδ T cell expansion after birth.

This clone was seen a few times. The CDR3 contains 14 residues. The V end lost 4 bases, the J end lost 3 bases, and 12 bases lay between the germline ends. Germline CDR1 is TSWWSYY and CDR2 is QGS. TCRdb re-called the reads with CATT. The table shows some 11,000 delta-chain clones, with approximately 3.5% occurring only once. The origin of this receptor is a child who was a newborn, infant or young child, either healthy, febrile or measles-vaccinated (not recorded which). The sample consisted of blood. The chain joins TRDV1 to TRDJ1, with TRDD3 as a possible D gene (6 bases). The DNA of the CDR3 is TGTGCTCTTGGGGGAAGATACGCGTCCGATAAACTCATCTTT. As protein: CALGGRYASDKLIF.